This T cell receptor beta chain was captured in a study of T cells in Graves' hyperthyroidism and ophthalmopathy. The study, taken as a whole, reports: Among clonotypes expanded in thyroid above 0.001, most were also found in blood. Ophthalmopathy was separated from stable hyperthyroidism by a 13 V-J model.

Patients with uncontrolled infections, other autoimmune diseases, pregnancy or lactation were excluded. Diagnostic assessment was based on clinical symptoms, serum thyroxine and TRAb, thyroid ultrasound and orbital computed tomography. The CDR3 consists of 19 residues. Germline V gives CDR1 MGHRA, CDR2 YSYEKL. V shed 2 bases and J shed 3 bases, with 23 bases lying between them. RNA transcripts served as the template for amplifying TCR beta CDR3 regions. Researchers ran a first-round RT-PCR on the TCR CDR3 using the HTBI primer set. TCRdb reprocessed the multiplex PCR reads via MiXCR and lists one record per CDR3 protein. The sample records about 570,000 distinct CDR3 sequences, around 42% being singletons. Details on this clonotype: Its antigen is unidentified.

The source of this sequence is an adult woman with Graves' disease, either hyperthyroidism or ophthalmopathy (not recorded which). Sequenced sample: peripheral blood or thyroid tissue (not recorded which). The rearrangement links TRBV4-1 to TRBJ1-5; D uncertain. CDR3 sequence reads: CASSQLGLTERRNNQPQHF. The DNA for the CDR3 is TGCGCCAGCAGCCAATTGGGCCTTACCGAGAGAAGGAACAATCAGCCCCAGCATTTT.